This entry describes one TCR beta chain. Antigen specificity is unknown. This specimen comes from a study of T cells after yellow fever vaccination. Study at large: Where fractions had low cell numbers, libraries were prepared from them with the SMART-Seq v4 Ultra Low Input RNA kit.

TCRdb called the 5' RACE reads again in MiXCR, with one record for every CDR3 protein. The data hold about 580,000 distinct CDR3 sequences, with around 16% observed a single time. This CDR3 is 17 amino acids long. Germline V gives CDR1 SGHRS, CDR2 YFSETQ. J was trimmed by 4 bases and V by 4 bases; bases with no gene match: 11. Study conclusions and caveats: Though it reached lower strength, the secondary response hit its peak faster, day 5 versus 15. Most clones from primary vaccination were detected again post-booster (around 96% CD4, about 88% CD8). Highly abundant clonotypes carried over from the bulk population could end up in FACS-sorted repertoires as contaminants.

The chain combines TRBV5-1 with TRBJ1-4; 9 positions match TRBD1. The receptor comes from a man aged 18 to 30 who received the YFV17D yellow fever vaccine. Here the sequenced sample was PBMCs, taken more than 4 days after the first yellow fever vaccination. This CDR3 reads CASSIQGQGGGNEKLFF. DNA for the CDR3: TGCGCCAGCAGCATACAGGGACAGGGAGGAGGTAATGAAAAACTGTTTTTT.